This T cell receptor beta chain was documented in a study of cytomegalovirus exposure and HLA in healthy donors. Study background: The same platform used for the roughly 600 first-cohort repertoires was also used for the roughly 130 validation repertoires, as a later analysis reported. Findings and limits, study-wide: Both high specificity and high sensitivity reportedly marked the classifier's diagnosis of cytomegalovirus status.

Sequencing was performed with immunoSEQ multiplex PCR; in TCRdb, only in-frame clones are kept and a portion is missing. This table holds some 130,000 clones, almost 90% found once. Regarding this clone: Its antigen is not known.

In germline, CDR1 is LNHDA, CDR2 SQIVND (reference sequence). CDR3 length: 19 residues. Deletions cut 1 base from V and 1 base from J, with 17 bases between. The rearrangement joins TRBV19 to TRBJ2-6; the D gene is possibly TRBD2 (5 bases). The material sequenced was PBMCs. This sequence originates from a man aged 30-40 years in good health and CMV-seronegative. The CDR3: CASSIGFGQPGSGANVLTF. CDR3 DNA: TGTGCCAGTAGTATAGGGTTCGGCCAGCCGGGGTCTGGGGCCAACGTCCTGACTTTC. The full variable domain, in which reference TRBV19 and TRBJ2-6 provide the parts outside the CDR3, is DGGITQSPKYLFRKEGQNVTLSCEQNLNHDAMYWYRQDPGQGLRLIYYSQIVNDFQKGDIAEGYSVSREKKESFPLTVTSAQKNPTAFYLCASSIGFGQPGSGANVLTFGAGSRLTVL.